Each of the 2 T cell receptor beta chains below was sequenced from the same sample in a study of tumor-infiltrating lymphocytes in oesophageal squamous cell carcinoma. TCRdb re-analysed the PCR reads in MiXCR, keeping a single row per CDR3 protein. The sample holds under 25,000 distinct CDR3 sequences, around 40% seen once. The sequencing input was blood. These receptors all come from a male donor with esophageal squamous cell carcinoma.

This clonotype was seen at least ten times. The chain uses TRBV19 and TRBJ2-7; either TRBD1 or TRBD2 may supply D (6 bases each). The CDR3 sequence is 14 residues long. V lost 10 bases and J 4 bases, leaving 20 bases between the germline ends. CDR1 is LNHDA and CDR2 is SQIVND in the germline V gene (reference sequence). The CDR3 sequence is CATSWGAREYEQYF. The CDR3 DNA follows: TGTGCCACCTCCTGGGGGGCCAGAGAATACGAGCAGTACTTC.

With respect to this clonotype: The CDR3 end shows no conserved phenylalanine or tryptophan, and so a read error is likely. The limits of the CDR3 on the DNA are not certain, so only TCRdb's listed CDR3 is given. CDR3 amino acids: CASSPMSTGRDYGYTFGS. The rearrangement links TRBV4-1 to TRBJ2-3; the table names TRBD1, a call not compared with the DNA. Counting both end residues, the CDR3 totals 18 amino acids. CDR1 is MGHRA and CDR2 is YSYEKL in the germline V gene.